What follows are 5 T cell receptor beta chains derived from one specimen sequenced in a study of T-cell reconstitution after alpha-beta-depleted transplantation in children. The TCRbeta library was prepared with unique molecular identifiers. One entry per CDR3 protein results from TCRdb running MiXCR on the PCR reads. The sample lists 500,000 or so distinct CDR3 sequences, about 33% seen once, with under 3% in the top ten. Specimen: PBMCs from the stem cell graft donor, collected from the stem cell graft. Every receptor here comes from a human donor who donated a stem cell graft to a child with aplastic anemia.

The chain carries TRBV27 and TRBJ2-7; D unresolved. The CDR3 totals 14 residues. V was shortened by 1 base and J by 3 bases, with 10 bases between the two germline ends. CDR1 and CDR2 (germline): MNHEY, SMNVEV (reference sequence). The CDR3 DNA reads as TGTGCCAGCAGTTTATTCGCCGACAACTACGAGCAGTACTTC. Translating gives CASSLFADNYEQYF.

This clonotype was detected only a few times. J is TRBJ1-6 and V is TRBV5-1; D perhaps matches TRBD1 (5 bases). Trimming left V 5 bases short and J 7 bases short, with 16 bases between. This CDR3 contains 15 residues. The germline V gene has CDR1 SGHRS and CDR2 YFSETQ. As DNA, the CDR3 is TGCGCCAGCAGTTCGGCTTCGGGACTCAATTCACCCCTCCACTTT. Encoded protein: CASSSASGLNSPLHF. Looking up the rest from reference TRBV5-1 and TRBJ1-6 gives the full variable domain: KAGVTQTPRYLIKTRGQQVTLSCSPISGHRSVSWYQQTPGQGLQFLFEYFSETQRNKGNFPGRFSGRQFSNSRSEMNVSTLELGDSALYLCASSSASGLNSPLHFGNGTRLTVT.

The gene calls are TRBV7-2 and TRBJ2-7; 9 bases map to TRBD2. This CDR3 contains 15 residues. The germline V gene encodes CDR1 SGHTA and CDR2 FQGNSA. Unmatched junction bases numbered 11, after V lost 5 bases and J lost 6 bases. CDR3 loop: CASSALRLAEGEQYF. The CDR3 coding sequence is TGTGCCAGCAGCGCTCTACGACTAGCGGAGGGCGAGCAGTACTTC. The variable domain in full, with the rest retrieved from reference TRBV7-2 and TRBJ2-7, is GAGVSQSPSNKVTEKGKDVELRCDPISGHTALYWYRQSLGQGLEFLIYFQGNSAPDKSGLPSDRFSAERTGGSVSTLTIQRTQQEDSAVYLCASSALRLAEGEQYFGPGTRLTVT.

The V call is TRBV7-2, the J call TRBJ2-7; D possibly corresponds to TRBD2 (6 bases). The germline V gene has CDR1 SGHTA and CDR2 FQGNSA. The CDR3 contains 15 residues. Trimming left V 5 bases short and J 0 bases short, with 14 bases between. The CDR3 coding sequence is TGTGCCAGCAGCCCCGACCGGGACTTCTCCTACGAGCAGTACGTC. It yields the protein CASSPDRDFSYEQYV.

This chain connects TRBV7-9 to TRBJ1-2; tentative D call: TRBD1 (5 bases). Trimming removed 5 bases from V and 6 bases from J, with 25 bases in between. Germline V gene data show CDR1 as SEHNR and CDR2 as FQNEAQ (reference sequence). The CDR3 covers 17 residues. The DNA of the CDR3 is TGTGCCAGCAGCCCCCGCGGGGGGGGTTTTGGCCCCAATGGCTACACCTTC. As protein: CASSPRGGGFGPNGYTF.